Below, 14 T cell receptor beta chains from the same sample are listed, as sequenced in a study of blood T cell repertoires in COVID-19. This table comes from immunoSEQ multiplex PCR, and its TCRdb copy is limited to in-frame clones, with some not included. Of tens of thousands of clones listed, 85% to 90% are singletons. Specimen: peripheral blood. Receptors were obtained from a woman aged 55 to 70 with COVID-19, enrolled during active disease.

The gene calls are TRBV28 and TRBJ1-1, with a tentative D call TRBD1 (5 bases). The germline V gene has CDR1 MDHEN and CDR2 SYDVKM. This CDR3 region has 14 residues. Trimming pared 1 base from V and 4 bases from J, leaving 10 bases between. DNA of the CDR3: TGTGCCAGCAGTTTATTTTCCAGGGCCACTGAAGCTTTCTTT. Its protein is CASSLFSRATEAFF. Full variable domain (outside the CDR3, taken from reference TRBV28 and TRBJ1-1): DVKVTQSSRYLVKRTGEKVFLECVQDMDHENMFWYRQDPGLGLRLIYFSYDVKMKEKGDIPEGYSVSREKKERFSLILESASTNQTSMYLCASSLFSRATEAFFGQGTRLTVV.

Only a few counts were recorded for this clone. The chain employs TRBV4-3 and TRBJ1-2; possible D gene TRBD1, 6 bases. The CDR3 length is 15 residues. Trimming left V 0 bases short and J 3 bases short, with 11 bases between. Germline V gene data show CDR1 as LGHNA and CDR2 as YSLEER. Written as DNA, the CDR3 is TGCGCCAGCAGCCAAGAATCCCAGGGGCACTATGGCTACACCTTC. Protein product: CASSQESQGHYGYTF.

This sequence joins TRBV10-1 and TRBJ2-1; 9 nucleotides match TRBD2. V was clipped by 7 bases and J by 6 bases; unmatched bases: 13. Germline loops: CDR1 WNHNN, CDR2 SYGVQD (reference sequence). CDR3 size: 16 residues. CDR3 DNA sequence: TGCGCCAGCACCTCAGGGGCGGGAGGGCCTTTCAATGAGCAGTTCTTC. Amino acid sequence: CASTSGAGGPFNEQFF.

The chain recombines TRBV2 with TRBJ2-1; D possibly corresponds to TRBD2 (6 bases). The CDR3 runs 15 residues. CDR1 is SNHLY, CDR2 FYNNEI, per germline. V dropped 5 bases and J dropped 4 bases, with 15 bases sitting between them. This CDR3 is CASSPGTPPYNEQFF. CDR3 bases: TGTGCCAGCAGTCCTGGGACTCCTCCATACAATGAGCAGTTCTTC.

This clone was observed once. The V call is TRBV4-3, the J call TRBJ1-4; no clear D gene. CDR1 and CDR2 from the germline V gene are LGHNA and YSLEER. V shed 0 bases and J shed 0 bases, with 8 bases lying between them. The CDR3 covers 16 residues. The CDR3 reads CASSQDWAPTNEKLFF. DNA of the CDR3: TGCGCCAGCAGCCAAGATTGGGCACCAACTAATGAAAAACTGTTTTTT.

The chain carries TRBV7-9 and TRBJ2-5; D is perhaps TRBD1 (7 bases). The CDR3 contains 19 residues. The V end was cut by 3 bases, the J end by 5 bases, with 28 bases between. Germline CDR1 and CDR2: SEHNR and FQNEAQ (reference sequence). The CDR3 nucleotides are TGTGCCAGCAGCTTTAGGCGGGCAGGGGGAGGTAATTTTCCGGAGACCCAGTACTTC. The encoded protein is CASSFRRAGGGNFPETQYF.

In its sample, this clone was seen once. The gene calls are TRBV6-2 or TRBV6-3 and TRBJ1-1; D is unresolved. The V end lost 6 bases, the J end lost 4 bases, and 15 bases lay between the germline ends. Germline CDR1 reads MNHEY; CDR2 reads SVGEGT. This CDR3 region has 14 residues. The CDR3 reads CASSPARGVTEAFF. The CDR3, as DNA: TGTGCCAGCAGCCCCGCCCGGGGAGTCACTGAAGCTTTCTTT.

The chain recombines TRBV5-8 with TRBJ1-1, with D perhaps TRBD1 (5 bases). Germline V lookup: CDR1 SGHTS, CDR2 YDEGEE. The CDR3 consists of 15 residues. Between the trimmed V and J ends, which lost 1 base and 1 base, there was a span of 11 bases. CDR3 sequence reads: CASSLRQTANTEAFF. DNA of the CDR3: TGTGCCAGCAGCTTGAGACAGACCGCGAACACTGAAGCTTTCTTT. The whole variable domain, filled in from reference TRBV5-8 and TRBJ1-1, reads EAGVTQSPTHLIKTRGQQATLRCSPISGHTSVYWYQQALGLGLQFLLWYDEGEERNRGNFPPRFSGRQFPNYSSELNVNALELEDSALYLCASSLRQTANTEAFFGQGTRLTVV.

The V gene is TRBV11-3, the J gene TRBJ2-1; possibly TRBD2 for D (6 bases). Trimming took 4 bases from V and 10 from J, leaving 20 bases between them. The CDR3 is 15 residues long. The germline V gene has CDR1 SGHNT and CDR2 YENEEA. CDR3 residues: CASSSIGVSLAEQFF. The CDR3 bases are TGTGCCAGCAGCTCAATAGGGGTCTCCCTAGCGGAGCAGTTCTTC. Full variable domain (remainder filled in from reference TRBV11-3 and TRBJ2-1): EAGVVQSPRYKIIEKKQPVAFWCNPISGHNTLYWYLQNLGQGPELLIRYENEEAVDDSQLPKDRFSAERLKGVDSTLKIQPAELGDSAVYLCASSSIGVSLAEQFFGPGTRLTVL.

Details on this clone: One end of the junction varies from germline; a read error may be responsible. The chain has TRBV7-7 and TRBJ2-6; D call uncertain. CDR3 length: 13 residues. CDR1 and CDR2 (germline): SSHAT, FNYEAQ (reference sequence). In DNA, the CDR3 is TGTGCTAGCAGCCGGCTGGGCGCCAACGTCCTGACTTTC. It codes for CASSRLGANVLTF.

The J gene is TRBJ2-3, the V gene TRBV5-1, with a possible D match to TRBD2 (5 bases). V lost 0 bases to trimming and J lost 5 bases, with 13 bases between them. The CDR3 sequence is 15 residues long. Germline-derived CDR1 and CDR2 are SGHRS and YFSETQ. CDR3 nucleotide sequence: TGCGCCAGCAGCTTGGCCGCTAGCCCGGGAGATACGCAGTATTTT. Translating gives CASSLAASPGDTQYF.

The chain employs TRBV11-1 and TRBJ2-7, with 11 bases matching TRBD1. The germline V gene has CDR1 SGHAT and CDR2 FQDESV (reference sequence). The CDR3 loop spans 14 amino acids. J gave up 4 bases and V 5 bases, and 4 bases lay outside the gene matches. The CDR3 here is CASSPGTGGYEQYF. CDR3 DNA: TGTGCCAGCAGCCCCGGGACAGGGGGATACGAGCAGTACTTC.

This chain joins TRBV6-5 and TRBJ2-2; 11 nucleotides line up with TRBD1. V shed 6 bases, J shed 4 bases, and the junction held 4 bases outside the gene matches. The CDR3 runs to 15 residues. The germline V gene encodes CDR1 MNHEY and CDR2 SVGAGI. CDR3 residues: CASRGTGGSTGELFF. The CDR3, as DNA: TGTGCCAGCAGAGGGACAGGGGGTAGCACCGGGGAGCTGTTTTTT.

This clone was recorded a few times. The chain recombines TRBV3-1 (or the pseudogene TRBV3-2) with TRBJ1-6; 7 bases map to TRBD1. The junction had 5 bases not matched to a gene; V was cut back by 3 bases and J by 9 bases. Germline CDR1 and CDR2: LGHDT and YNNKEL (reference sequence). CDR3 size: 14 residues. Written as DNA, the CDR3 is TGTGCCAGCAGCCAGAAGACAGGGAGTTCACCCCTCCACTTT. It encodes CASSQKTGSSPLHF.